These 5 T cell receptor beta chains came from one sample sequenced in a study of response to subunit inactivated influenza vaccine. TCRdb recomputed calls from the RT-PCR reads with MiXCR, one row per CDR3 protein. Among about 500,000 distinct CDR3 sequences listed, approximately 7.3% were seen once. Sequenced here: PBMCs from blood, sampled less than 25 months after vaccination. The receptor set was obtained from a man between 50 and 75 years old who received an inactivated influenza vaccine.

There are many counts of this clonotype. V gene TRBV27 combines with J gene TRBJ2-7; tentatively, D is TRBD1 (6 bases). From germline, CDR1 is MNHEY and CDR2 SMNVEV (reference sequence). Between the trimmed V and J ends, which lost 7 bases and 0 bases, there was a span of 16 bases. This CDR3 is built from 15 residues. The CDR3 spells CASTPWTESSYEQYF. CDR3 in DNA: TGTGCCAGCACCCCCTGGACAGAGAGCTCCTACGAGCAGTACTTC.

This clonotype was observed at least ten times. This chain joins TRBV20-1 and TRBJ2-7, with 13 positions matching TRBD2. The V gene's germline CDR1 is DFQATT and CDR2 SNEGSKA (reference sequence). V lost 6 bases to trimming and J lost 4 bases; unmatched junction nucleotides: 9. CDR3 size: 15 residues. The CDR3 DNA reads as TGCAGTGCCCCCTCGGCACTAGCGGGAGGGTACGAGCAGTACTTC. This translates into CSAPSALAGGYEQYF.

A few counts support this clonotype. CDR3: CASSQGLALSTDTQYF. The CDR3 DNA reads as TGTGCCAGCAGCCAAGGACTAGCGCTAAGCACAGATACGCAGTATTTT. The V and J genes are TRBV14 and TRBJ2-3; 8 bases are shared with TRBD2. The CDR3 loop spans 16 amino acids. Trimming cost V 1 base and J 0 bases; bases outside gene matches: 3. Per the germline V gene, CDR1 is SGHDN and CDR2 is FVKESK.

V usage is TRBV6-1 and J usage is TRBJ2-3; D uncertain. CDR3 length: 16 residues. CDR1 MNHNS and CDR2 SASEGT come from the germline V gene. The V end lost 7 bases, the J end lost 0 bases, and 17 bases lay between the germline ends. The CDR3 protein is CASTIQAFLSTDTQYF. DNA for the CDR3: TGTGCCAGCACCATTCAGGCGTTTCTTAGCACAGATACGCAGTATTTT.

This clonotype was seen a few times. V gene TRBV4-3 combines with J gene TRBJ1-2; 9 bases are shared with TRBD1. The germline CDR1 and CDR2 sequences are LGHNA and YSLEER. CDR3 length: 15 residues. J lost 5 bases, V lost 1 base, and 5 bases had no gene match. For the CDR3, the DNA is TGCGCCAGCAGCCAAGCTGACAGGGGGGGTTATGGCTACACCTTC. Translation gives CASSQADRGGYGYTF.